The rows below give T cell receptor beta chains drawn from one sample of a study of T cell responses to AZD1222 COVID-19 vaccine. The table came from immunoSEQ multiplex PCR; TCRdb's copy has only in-frame clones and leaves some out. The sample lists 60,000 to 75,000 clones; more than 65% were seen once. The specimen comprised peripheral blood, sampled on day 0 of AZD1222 vaccination. The receptors were gathered from an adult in good health. The CDR3 runs from the conserved cysteine through the conserved F or W. The order of the fields is V gene, J gene, D gene, clone size, CDR3 protein, CDR3 DNA. The D gene is left open where the match is weak. Clone size is stated in some rows and not others, as once, few, many or a class when expanded.

v_gene: TRBV7-2
j_gene: TRBJ2-3
d_gene: TRBD1
abundance: -
CDR3aa: CASSLAGTGWTDTQYF
CDR3nt: TGTGCCAGCAGCTTAGCCGGGACAGGGTGGACAGATACGCAGTATTTT

v_gene: TRBV15
j_gene: TRBJ1-5
d_gene: -
abundance: -
CDR3aa: CATSRSQDQPQHF
CDR3nt: TGTGCCACCAGCAGATCACAGGACCAGCCCCAGCATTTT

v_gene: TRBV6-1
j_gene: TRBJ1-5
d_gene: -
abundance: -
CDR3aa: CASSESWRAPQPQHF
CDR3nt: TGTGCCAGCAGTGAAAGTTGGAGGGCTCCCCAGCCCCAGCATTTT

v_gene: TRBV6-2/TRBV6-3
j_gene: TRBJ2-3
d_gene: -
abundance: -
CDR3aa: CASSYTVIGSGYF
CDR3nt: TGTGCCAGCAGTTATACCGTTATTGGCTCGGGGTATTTT

v_gene: TRBV7-3
j_gene: TRBJ1-1
d_gene: -
abundance: -
CDR3aa: CASSPSGGMNTEAFF
CDR3nt: TGTGCCAGCAGCCCGTCCGGGGGGATGAACACTGAAGCTTTCTTT

v_gene: TRBV18
j_gene: TRBJ1-2
d_gene: -
abundance: -
CDR3aa: CASSPPSRQTYGYTF
CDR3nt: TGTGCCAGCTCACCACCGTCGAGGCAGACGTATGGCTACACCTTC

v_gene: TRBV6-5
j_gene: TRBJ1-1
d_gene: TRBD1
abundance: -
CDR3aa: CASSWTGSEAFF
CDR3nt: TGTGCCAGCAGTTGGACAGGGTCTGAAGCTTTCTTT

v_gene: TRBV9
j_gene: TRBJ2-7
d_gene: TRBD2
abundance: -
CDR3aa: CASSVGQEGAGGDEQYF
CDR3nt: TGTGCCAGCAGCGTAGGGCAGGAGGGAGCGGGAGGAGACGAGCAGTACTTC

v_gene: TRBV9
j_gene: TRBJ2-1
d_gene: TRBD2
abundance: -
CDR3aa: CASSPGTSVNNEQFF
CDR3nt: TGTGCCAGCAGCCCAGGGACTAGCGTGAACAATGAGCAGTTCTTC

v_gene: TRBV28
j_gene: TRBJ1-4
d_gene: -
abundance: -
CDR3aa: CASSPYLGKEKLFF
CDR3nt: TGTGCCAGCAGTCCCTACCTCGGCAAGGAAAAACTGTTTTTT

v_gene: TRBV30
j_gene: TRBJ1-6
d_gene: -
abundance: once
CDR3aa: CAWSRQDNSPLHF
CDR3nt: TGTGCCTGGAGTCGACAGGATAATTCACCCCTCCACTTT

v_gene: TRBV7-2
j_gene: TRBJ2-2
d_gene: TRBD1
abundance: -
CDR3aa: CASSSHTGGTGELFF
CDR3nt: TGTGCCAGCAGCTCTCATACAGGGGGAACCGGGGAGCTGTTTTTT

v_gene: TRBV5-6
j_gene: TRBJ2-3
d_gene: TRBD1
abundance: -
CDR3aa: CASSRSDRGGDTQYF
CDR3nt: TGTGCCAGCAGCCGATCAGACAGGGGAGGAGATACGCAGTATTTT

v_gene: TRBV18
j_gene: TRBJ2-3
d_gene: -
abundance: -
CDR3aa: CASSPETAADTQYF
CDR3nt: TGTGCCAGCTCACCAGAAACAGCGGCAGATACGCAGTATTTT

v_gene: TRBV19
j_gene: TRBJ1-1
d_gene: -
abundance: -
CDR3aa: CASLPGKNTEAFF
CDR3nt: TGTGCCAGTCTCCCAGGGAAGAACACTGAAGCTTTCTTT

v_gene: TRBV10-3
j_gene: TRBJ2-1
d_gene: -
abundance: once
CDR3aa: CAISAYNEQFF
CDR3nt: TGTGCCATCAGTGCCTACAATGAGCAGTTCTTC

v_gene: TRBV7-2
j_gene: TRBJ2-3
d_gene: TRBD2
abundance: -
CDR3aa: CASSLASSGIDTQYF
CDR3nt: TGTGCCAGCAGCTTAGCGTCTAGCGGGATAGATACGCAGTATTTT

v_gene: TRBV28
j_gene: TRBJ1-1
d_gene: -
abundance: -
CDR3aa: CASSLFSRGRGAFF
CDR3nt: TGTGCCAGCAGTTTATTCTCCCGAGGGAGGGGAGCTTTCTTT

v_gene: TRBV7-2
j_gene: TRBJ1-1
d_gene: -
abundance: -
CDR3aa: CASSLGQAGSTEAFF
CDR3nt: TGTGCCAGCAGCTTAGGTCAGGCAGGGTCGACTGAAGCTTTCTTT

v_gene: TRBV6-5
j_gene: TRBJ1-1
d_gene: -
abundance: few
CDR3aa: CASSYSNRVTEAFF
CDR3nt: TGTGCCAGCAGTTACTCGAACAGGGTTACTGAAGCTTTCTTT

v_gene: TRBV11-2
j_gene: TRBJ2-1
d_gene: TRBD2
abundance: -
CDR3aa: CASSLVTSGAYNEQFF
CDR3nt: TGTGCCAGCAGCTTAGTGACTAGCGGTGCCTACAATGAGCAGTTCTTC

v_gene: TRBV19
j_gene: TRBJ2-3
d_gene: -
abundance: -
CDR3aa: CASSPNTDTQYF
CDR3nt: TGTGCCAGTAGTCCGAACACAGATACGCAGTATTTT

v_gene: TRBV7-9
j_gene: TRBJ2-1
d_gene: TRBD2
abundance: -
CDR3aa: CASSLGREGYNEQFF
CDR3nt: TGTGCCAGCAGCTTAGGGCGGGAGGGGTATAATGAGCAGTTCTTC

v_gene: TRBV6-1
j_gene: TRBJ1-1
d_gene: TRBD1
abundance: -
CDR3aa: CASSEAGTGGTEAFF
CDR3nt: TGTGCCAGCAGTGAGGCAGGCACAGGGGGCACTGAAGCTTTCTTT

v_gene: TRBV28
j_gene: TRBJ1-2
d_gene: -
abundance: -
CDR3aa: CASSLLLRGGYTF
CDR3nt: TGTGCCAGCAGTTTGTTACTCCGAGGAGGCTACACCTTC

v_gene: TRBV11-2
j_gene: TRBJ1-1
d_gene: -
abundance: few
CDR3aa: CASSLGIGSNTEAFF
CDR3nt: TGTGCCAGCAGCTTAGGAATTGGGTCGAACACTGAAGCTTTCTTT

v_gene: TRBV6-5
j_gene: TRBJ2-6
d_gene: TRBD1
abundance: -
CDR3aa: CASRGQPSGANVLTF
CDR3nt: TGTGCCAGCAGGGGACAGCCCTCTGGGGCCAACGTCCTGACTTTC

v_gene: TRBV25-1
j_gene: TRBJ2-1
d_gene: -
abundance: -
CDR3aa: CASSELERTEQFF
CDR3nt: TGTGCCAGCAGTGAATTGGAGAGGACGGAGCAGTTCTTC

v_gene: TRBV9
j_gene: TRBJ1-6
d_gene: -
abundance: -
CDR3aa: CASSFSLSGDSPLHF
CDR3nt: TGTGCCAGCAGCTTTAGTCTCTCCGGCGATTCACCCCTCCACTTT

v_gene: TRBV25-1
j_gene: TRBJ2-5
d_gene: -
abundance: -
CDR3aa: CASSPLGEETQYF
CDR3nt: TGTGCCAGCAGTCCGTTGGGGGAAGAGACCCAGTACTTC

v_gene: TRBV6-2/TRBV6-3
j_gene: TRBJ1-4
d_gene: -
abundance: -
CDR3aa: CASSSPGPMGEKLFF
CDR3nt: TGTGCCAGCAGCTCGCCGGGACCAATGGGGGAAAAACTGTTTTTT

v_gene: TRBV5-5
j_gene: TRBJ1-6
d_gene: -
abundance: -
CDR3aa: CASSLGGYNSPLHF
CDR3nt: TGTGCCAGCAGCTTGGGGGGATATAATTCACCCCTCCACTTT

v_gene: TRBV6-5
j_gene: TRBJ2-3
d_gene: -
abundance: -
CDR3aa: CASSYDRQATDTQYF
CDR3nt: TGTGCCAGCAGTTACGACCGGCAGGCCACAGATACGCAGTATTTT

v_gene: TRBV27
j_gene: TRBJ2-3
d_gene: TRBD2
abundance: -
CDR3aa: CASSSPTGLAGTSTDTQYF
CDR3nt: TGTGCCAGCAGTTCCCCGACTGGACTAGCGGGAACTAGCACAGATACGCAGTATTTT

v_gene: TRBV14
j_gene: TRBJ1-6
d_gene: TRBD1
abundance: -
CDR3aa: CASSQRDRENSPLHF
CDR3nt: TGTGCCAGCAGCCAACGTGACAGGGAAAATTCACCCCTCCACTTT

v_gene: TRBV18
j_gene: TRBJ2-3
d_gene: -
abundance: -
CDR3aa: CASSPQSGSEVQYF
CDR3nt: TGTGCCAGCTCACCACAAAGTGGCAGTGAAGTGCAGTATTTT

v_gene: TRBV19
j_gene: TRBJ2-5
d_gene: TRBD1
abundance: -
CDR3aa: CASSTGDSSEETQYF
CDR3nt: TGTGCCAGTAGTACAGGGGACAGTTCAGAAGAGACCCAGTACTTC